The 18 T cell receptor beta chains in this list originate from one sample, sequenced in a study of cytomegalovirus exposure and HLA in healthy donors. PCR used 60 Vbeta primers and 13 Jbeta primers. Generated by immunoSEQ multiplex PCR, the TCRdb table keeps only in-frame clones and is missing some. The sample lists 170,000 or so clones; 70% to 85% were seen once. Sequenced input: PBMCs. All receptors derive from a woman aged 25 to 39 in good health and CMV-seropositive.

The table lists this clone with a few counts. V usage is TRBV7-9 and J usage is TRBJ2-7, with no clear D. V lost 3 bases to trimming and J lost 2 bases, with 11 bases between them. Germline V gene lookup returns CDR1 SEHNR and CDR2 FQNEAQ (reference sequence). The length of the CDR3 is 14 residues. This CDR3 is CASSFEPKPYEQYF. The CDR3 nucleotides read TGTGCCAGCAGCTTTGAACCGAAGCCCTACGAGCAGTACTTC.

J is TRBJ2-1 and V is TRBV6-6; weak D call: TRBD2 (6 bases). V lost 3 bases and J lost 2, with 11 bases in between. Germline CDR1 and CDR2: MNHNY and SVGAGI (reference sequence). The CDR3 is 15 residues long. CDR3 nucleotide sequence: TGTGCCAGCAGTTATGGGGGAGGTACCTACAATGAGCAGTTCTTC. This encodes CASSYGGGTYNEQFF.

Only a few counts were recorded for this clone. The chain has TRBV25-1 and TRBJ1-4; TRBD1 is a possible D gene (5 bases). The germline V gene encodes CDR1 MGHDK and CDR2 SYGVNS. The V end lost 3 bases, the J end lost 0 bases, and 11 bases lay between the germline ends. The CDR3 extends over 16 amino acids. The CDR3 nucleotides read TGTGCCAGCAGTGATCAATTGACAGCAACTAATGAAAAACTGTTTTTT. Protein sequence: CASSDQLTATNEKLFF. The whole variable domain, filled in from reference TRBV25-1 and TRBJ1-4, reads EADIYQTPRYLVIGTGKKITLECSQTMGHDKMYWYQQDPGMELHLIHYSYGVNSTEKGDLSSESTVSRIRTEHFPLTLESARPSHTSQYLCASSDQLTATNEKLFFGSGTQLSVL.

This chain connects TRBV30 to TRBJ2-7; D not resolved. Looked up from germline, CDR1 is GTSNPN and CDR2 is SVGIG (reference sequence). The CDR3 covers 12 residues. The V end lost 0 bases, the J end lost 4 bases, and 7 bases lay between the germline ends. Here the CDR3 reads CAWSVLFYEQYF. The CDR3 coding sequence is TGTGCCTGGAGTGTCCTTTTTTACGAGCAGTACTTC.

The J gene is TRBJ2-1, the V gene TRBV27, with D possibly being TRBD1 (5 bases). V was clipped by 3 bases and J by 8 bases, with 14 bases between them. Germline V gene lookup returns CDR1 MNHEY and CDR2 SMNVEV (reference sequence). The CDR3 is 14 amino acids. The CDR3 bases are TGTGCCAGCAGTTTCGGTGGGGCTGGGGATGAGCAGTTCTTC. It codes for CASSFGGAGDEQFF.

The CDR3, as DNA: TGTGCCAGCTTTGGGCCTTACAGATCTGGGGCCAACGTCCTGACTTTC. Its protein is CASFGPYRSGANVLTF. The J gene is TRBJ2-6, the V gene TRBV28; D is uncertain. V lost 8 bases to trimming and J lost 1 base, with 15 bases between them. Looked up from germline, CDR1 is MDHEN and CDR2 is SYDVKM. The CDR3 runs to 16 residues.

The chain couples TRBV7-6 to TRBJ1-3, with TRBD1 matching 9 bases. CDR3 size: 16 residues. Unmatched junction bases numbered 5, after V lost 5 bases and J lost 0 bases. Germline-derived CDR1 and CDR2 are SGHVS and FNYEAQ. In DNA, the CDR3 is TGTGCCAGCAGCCCCCGGACAGGGGACTCTGGAAACACCATATATTTT. Encoded protein: CASSPRTGDSGNTIYF.

A few counts support this clone. The rearrangement links TRBV6-5 to TRBJ2-7; TRBD1 might be the D (6 bases). Germline V gene sequence: CDR1 MNHEY, CDR2 SVGAGI. This CDR3 contains 14 residues. Trimming cost V 5 bases and J 2 bases, with 13 bases left between them. CDR3 sequence (DNA): TGTGCCAGCAGTCCAGGGGATAGACCCTACGAGCAGTACTTC. This gives the protein CASSPGDRPYEQYF.

The chain couples TRBV15 to TRBJ2-7, with D unclear. The length of the CDR3 is 12 residues. The germline V and J ends were trimmed by 0 bases and 6 bases, with 6 bases remaining between them. From germline, CDR1 is LNHNV and CDR2 YYDKDF (reference sequence). In nucleotides, the CDR3 is TGTGCCACCAGCAGAGATGGGCTCGAGCAGTACTTC. This codes for CATSRDGLEQYF.

This clone turned up a few times. This chain connects TRBV11-1 to TRBJ2-7; 9 bases are shared with TRBD2. The CDR3 has 16 amino acids. Trimming took 2 bases from V and 3 from J; bases not matched to a gene: 8. Looked up from germline, CDR1 is SGHAT and CDR2 is FQDESV (reference sequence). DNA for the CDR3: TGTGCCAGCAGCTTAACTAGCGGGCCATCCGTCTACGAGCAGTACTTC. This sequence encodes CASSLTSGPSVYEQYF.

DNA of the CDR3: TGTGCCAGCAGCCAAGATAAAAATAAAGAGACCCAGTACTTC. As protein: CASSQDKNKETQYF. The chain joins TRBV4-2 to TRBJ2-5; D uncertain. The CDR3 consists of 14 residues. Trimming left V 0 bases short and J 3 bases short, with 8 bases between. Germline V gene lookup returns CDR1 LGHNA and CDR2 YNFKEQ.

The chain uses TRBV5-6 and TRBJ1-2; 8 nucleotides match TRBD1. CDR1 SGHDT and CDR2 YYEEEE come from the germline V gene. The CDR3 length is 18 residues. The trim removed 2 bases at V and 1 base at J, leaving 13 bases unmatched. The CDR3 protein is CASSFGIDRGGSNYGYTF. The DNA for the CDR3 is TGTGCCAGCAGCTTTGGGATCGACAGGGGAGGTAGTAACTATGGCTACACCTTC.

The gene calls are TRBV5-4 and TRBJ1-4, with 11 nucleotides matching TRBD1. Germline lookup yields CDR1 SGHNT and CDR2 YYREEE (reference sequence). The CDR3 sequence is 16 residues long. V lost 2 bases and J lost 8; bases outside the gene matches: 8. CDR3 nucleotides: TGTGCCAGCAGCTTAGGACAGGGGGCTGGAGGCGAAAAACTGTTTTTT. It is translated as CASSLGQGAGGEKLFF.

This chain uses TRBV6-5 with TRBJ2-7, with D maybe TRBD1 (6 bases). Deletions cut 0 bases from V and 6 bases from J, with 15 bases between. Germline CDR1 MNHEY, CDR2 SVGAGI. CDR3 length equals 15 residues. The CDR3 spells CASSYSTGNSGEQYF. The DNA for the CDR3 is TGTGCCAGCAGTTACTCTACAGGGAATTCGGGCGAGCAGTACTTC.

This clone was counted a few times. This chain joins TRBV5-5 and TRBJ2-1; 10 positions agree with TRBD2. Germline assignment: CDR1 SGHKS and CDR2 YYEKEE (reference sequence). V gave up 4 bases and J gave up 5 bases; unmatched junction bases: 9. The CDR3 length is 16 residues. CDR3 region: CASSRSGTSAHNEQFF. DNA of the CDR3: TGTGCCAGCAGCCGATCCGGGACTAGCGCCCACAATGAGCAGTTCTTC.

This chain uses TRBV6-1 with TRBJ1-1; 8 bases map to TRBD1. The V gene's germline CDR1 is MNHNS and CDR2 SASEGT. Trimming took 6 bases from V and 1 from J; bases not matched to a gene: 1. This CDR3 contains 13 residues. In DNA form, the CDR3 reads TGTGCCAGCAGGGGACAGGCGAACACTGAAGCTTTCTTT. This gives the protein CASRGQANTEAFF.

In its sample, this clone was seen once. J is TRBJ1-1 and V is TRBV5-6; TRBD1 matches at 7 bases. V trimming: 4 bases; J trimming: 2 bases; junction bases outside the gene matches: 5. CDR1 and CDR2 (germline): SGHDT, YYEEEE. The CDR3 extends over 14 amino acids. The CDR3: CASSPGDRNTEAFF. CDR3 in DNA: TGTGCCAGCAGCCCGGGGGACAGAAACACTGAAGCTTTCTTT.

This clone came up a few times. The V call is TRBV9, the J call TRBJ2-7; D gene unclear. The CDR3 consists of 12 residues. Germline CDR1 and CDR2: SGDLS and YYNGEE. With 3 bases removed from V and 7 bases from J, the gap between germline ends came to 11 bases. The CDR3 region has the DNA TGTGCCAGCAGCGGCACCCGTCGGGAGCAGTACTTC. Protein: CASSGTRREQYF. The full variable domain, its missing parts supplied by reference TRBV9 and TRBJ2-7, is DSGVTQTPKHLITATGQRVTLRCSPRSGDLSVYWYQQSLDQGLQFLIQYYNGEERAKGNILERFSAQQFPDLHSELNLSSLELGDSALYFCASSGTRREQYFGPGTRLTVT.